The 25 T cell receptor beta chains below were found in one sample sequenced in a study of neurological immune-mediated disorders. TCRdb ran MiXCR on the 5' RACE reads and lists one entry per CDR3 protein. The sample includes 66,000 or so distinct CDR3 sequences, 3.5% to 5% of them seen just once. The specimen sequenced was PBMCs. The receptor source for this set is a man in his thirties or forties with multiple sclerosis.

This clonotype was found many times. This chain connects TRBV3-1 to TRBJ1-6; maybe TRBD1 (6 bases). The CDR3 has 17 amino acids. Germline-derived CDR1 and CDR2 are LGHDT and YNNKEL (reference sequence). With 1 base removed from V and 7 bases from J, the gap between germline ends came to 17 bases. In nucleotides, the CDR3 is TGTGCCAGCAGCCAAGGGAATTTAGGGGGTTGGAATTCACCCCTCCACTTT. It yields the protein CASSQGNLGGWNSPLHF.

This clonotype was found a few times. The chain recombines TRBV10-3 with TRBJ1-1; D gene ambiguous. The CDR3 spans 14 residues. Trimming pared 0 bases from V and 4 bases from J, leaving 9 bases between. Germline CDR1 and CDR2: ENHRY and SYGVKD. CDR3 residues: CAISESGTVTEAFF. The CDR3 bases are TGTGCCATCAGTGAGTCGGGAACGGTCACTGAAGCTTTCTTT.

The table lists this clonotype with many counts. The chain has TRBV3-1 and TRBJ2-1, with TRBD1 as a possible D gene (6 bases). The CDR3 runs to 13 residues. CDR1 is LGHDT and CDR2 is YNNKEL in the germline V gene (reference sequence). Trimming took 3 bases from V and 5 from J, leaving 8 bases between them. The CDR3 sequence: CASSQDRHNEQFF. Here the CDR3 DNA reads TGTGCCAGCAGCCAGGACAGACACAATGAGCAGTTCTTC.

As regards this clonotype: The junction and the germline gene differ at one end; a read error may be behind it. In DNA, the CDR3 is TGTGCCATCAGTGGAGGCACCCCCAATCAGCCCCAGAATTTT. Translating gives CAISGGTPNQPQNF. J is TRBJ1-5 and V is TRBV10-3; D is unclear. Looked up from germline, CDR1 is ENHRY and CDR2 is SYGVKD. This CDR3 region has 14 residues.

This clonotype was counted ten times or more. The rearrangement links TRBV11-2 to TRBJ2-3; no firm D call. Per germline, CDR1 SGHAT and CDR2 FQNNGV. V shed 3 bases and J shed 3 bases, with 7 bases lying between them. The CDR3 runs to 13 residues. CDR3 nucleotides: TGTGCCAGCAGCTTGGATCCAACAGATACGCAGTATTTT. It yields the protein CASSLDPTDTQYF.

This clonotype was seen at least ten times. The V and J genes are TRBV24-1 and TRBJ1-1; 9 positions match TRBD1. With V trimmed by 5 bases and J by 12 bases, 6 bases remained unmatched. This CDR3 contains 12 residues. CDR1 KGHDR and CDR2 SFDVKD come from the germline V gene. Written as DNA, the CDR3 is TGTGCCACCAGTGTTGAGACAGGGGGAACTTTCTTT. It is translated as CATSVETGGTFF.

This clonotype was detected ten times or more. The chain carries TRBV3-1 and TRBJ1-1; D is possibly TRBD1 (5 bases). Per the germline V gene, CDR1 is LGHDT and CDR2 is YNNKEL (reference sequence). The length of the CDR3 is 15 residues. The V gene lost 6 bases and the J gene lost 3 bases, with 17 bases spanning the gap. The CDR3 nucleotides read TGTGCCAGCAGTCCAAAAACCTGGGGCGACACTGAAGCTTTCTTT. Protein: CASSPKTWGDTEAFF. Complete variable domain (other parts from reference TRBV3-1 and TRBJ1-1): DTAVSQTPKYLVTQMGNDKSIKCEQNLGHDTMYWYKQDSKKFLKIMFSYNNKELIINETVPNRFSPKSPDKAHLNLHINSLELGDSAVYFCASSPKTWGDTEAFFGQGTRLTVV.

The rearrangement joins TRBV12-3 or TRBV12-4 to TRBJ2-2; D gene ambiguous. V lost 6 bases, J lost 5 bases, and 10 bases lay in between. This CDR3 is 13 amino acids long. This CDR3 is CASRPQTTGELFF. Here the CDR3 DNA reads TGTGCCAGCAGGCCGCAGACTACCGGGGAGCTGTTTTTT.

This clonotype showed up many times. The chain is built from TRBV6-5 and TRBJ1-2, with D possibly matching TRBD1 (5 bases). V lost 6 bases and J lost 5, with 16 bases in between. The CDR3 has 14 residues. CDR1 is MNHEY and CDR2 is SVGAGI in the germline V gene. The CDR3: CASRDPGRNYGYTF. As DNA, the CDR3 is TGTGCCAGCAGGGACCCGGGACGGAATTATGGCTACACCTTC.

In its sample, this clonotype was seen many times. V usage is TRBV12-3 or TRBV12-4 and J usage is TRBJ2-2; no clear D gene. The CDR3 runs to 13 residues. Deletions cut 8 bases from V and 2 bases from J, with 9 bases between. The CDR3: CASADFNTGELFF. As DNA, the CDR3 is TGTGCCAGCGCTGATTTCAACACCGGGGAGCTGTTTTTT.

This chain joins TRBV19 and TRBJ1-1, with a possible D match to TRBD1 (6 bases). The CDR3 runs 12 residues. The V gene lost 6 bases and the J gene lost 8 bases, with 13 bases spanning the gap. Germline CDR1 LNHDA, CDR2 SQIVND (reference sequence). CDR3 nucleotide sequence: TGTGCCAGTAGCCCCACAGGGAGGGAAGCTTTCTTT. Its translation is CASSPTGREAFF.

This clonotype was observed a few times. The rearrangement uses TRBV20-1 and TRBJ2-1; 8 bases map to TRBD2. CDR1 and CDR2 from the germline V gene are DFQATT and SNEGSKA (reference sequence). Trimming took 1 base from V and 2 from J; bases not matched to a gene: 1. This CDR3 has 14 amino acids. CDR3 bases: TGCAGTGCTAGAGGGCGGGGGGCCTACAATGAGCAGTTCTTC. Translating it yields CSARGRGAYNEQFF.

This clonotype was seen many times. The chain's CDR3 is CASSPGSTDTQYF. CDR3 in DNA: TGTGCCAGCAGCCCCGGGTCGACAGATACGCAGTATTTT. The V call is TRBV5-6, the J call TRBJ2-3; no reliable D call. CDR3 size: 13 residues. Germline V gene data show CDR1 as SGHDT and CDR2 as YYEEEE. Trimming pared 4 bases from V and 3 bases from J, leaving 9 bases between.

Many counts were recorded for this clonotype. The chain combines TRBV6-6 with TRBJ1-3, with D uncertain. V was pared by 6 bases and J by 0 bases, with 18 bases between. CDR3 length: 17 residues. Germline values: CDR1 MNHNY, CDR2 SVGAGI (reference sequence). The CDR3 sequence is CASRPGVSEGSGNTIYF. CDR3 nucleotide sequence: TGTGCCAGCAGGCCCGGGGTGTCCGAGGGCTCTGGAAACACCATATATTTT.

This clonotype was recorded many times. The chain is built from TRBV7-9 and TRBJ2-3; D remains ambiguous. The CDR3 is 14 residues long. CDR1 SEHNR and CDR2 FQNEAQ come from the germline V gene (reference sequence). Trimming removed 6 bases from V and 7 bases from J, with 17 bases in between. DNA of the CDR3: TGTGCCAGCAGTTCCACGGACGGACCATATACGCAGTATTTT. Protein: CASSSTDGPYTQYF.

The rearrangement joins TRBV11-2 to TRBJ2-2; maybe TRBD1 (5 bases). V lost 5 bases and J 2 bases, leaving 12 bases between the germline ends. Per the germline V gene, CDR1 is SGHAT and CDR2 is FQNNGV. The CDR3 is made up of 15 amino acids. CDR3 coding DNA: TGTGCCAGCAGCAACTTTGACAGTAACACCGGGGAGCTGTTTTTT. It specifies CASSNFDSNTGELFF.

Many counts were recorded for this clonotype. V gene TRBV12-3 or TRBV12-4 combines with J gene TRBJ1-5; D not certain. V dropped 3 bases and J dropped 7 bases, with 13 bases sitting between them. The length of the CDR3 is 14 residues. CDR3 sequence (DNA): TGTGCCAGCAGTTTGAAGAATACACGGCAGCCCCAGCATTTT. Translating it yields CASSLKNTRQPQHF.

Comments on this clonotype: An end of the junction differs from the germline gene, which may be a read error. The gene calls are TRBV15 and TRBJ1-5; D is uncertain. The germline gives CDR1 LNHNV, CDR2 YYDKDF (reference sequence). The CDR3 totals 13 residues. For the CDR3, the DNA is TGTGCCACGAGCCTGGACCGCTATCAGCCCCAGAATTTT. This codes for CATSLDRYQPQNF.

The V and J genes are TRBV20-1 and TRBJ2-3, with D perhaps given as TRBD1 or TRBD2 (5 bases each). CDR1 and CDR2 from the germline V gene are DFQATT and SNEGSKA (reference sequence). CDR3 length: 12 amino acids. DNA of the CDR3: TGCAGCCCCCTGGGGGGCACAGATACGCAGTATTTT. This gives the protein CSPLGGTDTQYF.

The gene calls are TRBV4-1 and TRBJ2-5, with 8 bases identical to TRBD1. The J segment lost 2 bases and the V segment lost 1 base, leaving 3 bases of the junction unmatched. Germline-derived CDR1 and CDR2 are MGHRA and YSYEKL. CDR3 length: 15 residues. CDR3 residues: CASSQAGGRQETQYF. CDR3 nucleotides: TGCGCCAGCAGCCAAGCAGGGGGCAGGCAAGAGACCCAGTACTTC.

The chain has TRBV4-1 and TRBJ2-7; maybe TRBD2 (7 bases). This CDR3 has 18 amino acids. CDR1 and CDR2 (germline): MGHRA, YSYEKL. With 1 base removed from V and 3 bases from J, the gap between germline ends came to 22 bases. The CDR3 DNA reads as TGCGCCAGCAGCCAAGCGGGGGCGGGAGAGCACCCTTTCTACGAGCAGTACTTC. It encodes CASSQAGAGEHPFYEQYF.

This clonotype came up a few times. V gene TRBV18 combines with J gene TRBJ2-7, with TRBD1 as a possible D gene (7 bases). V lost 3 bases and J 6 bases, leaving 15 bases between the germline ends. There are 14 residues in the CDR3. CDR1 and CDR2 (germline): KGHSH, LQKENI. The CDR3 is CASSPTGRMGEQYF. The CDR3 DNA reads TGTGCCAGCTCACCGACAGGGAGGATGGGCGAGCAGTACTTC.

Many counts were recorded for this clonotype. This chain uses TRBV11-2 with TRBJ1-2; 8 nucleotides match TRBD1. The CDR3 contains 15 residues. The germline CDR1 and CDR2 sequences are SGHAT and FQNNGV. The J segment lost 5 bases and the V segment lost 5 bases, leaving 10 bases of the junction unmatched. The CDR3 DNA is TGTGCCAGCAGCCCCGACAGGGGTTTAGTTTATGGCTACACCTTC. Amino acid sequence: CASSPDRGLVYGYTF.

This clonotype was observed at least ten times. The CDR3 nucleotides are TGCAGTGCTGCCGGGACAGGGGCCTACGAGCAGTACTTC. Its translation: CSAAGTGAYEQYF. The chain joins TRBV20-1 to TRBJ2-7; TRBD1 matches 10 bases. The V gene end was trimmed by 5 bases and the J gene end by 2 bases; junction bases not matched to a gene: 3. CDR1 and CDR2 from the germline V gene are DFQATT and SNEGSKA (reference sequence). The CDR3 consists of 13 residues.

This clonotype was counted many times. V is TRBV6-1 and J is TRBJ1-5; D uncertain. Trimming pared 1 base from V and 9 bases from J, leaving 13 bases between. Germline-derived CDR1 and CDR2 are MNHNS and SASEGT. The CDR3 loop spans 14 amino acids. The CDR3 DNA is TGTGCCAGCAGTGAAGTTGGAGGAAGAGGGCCCCAGCATTTT. Translated, it gives CASSEVGGRGPQHF.